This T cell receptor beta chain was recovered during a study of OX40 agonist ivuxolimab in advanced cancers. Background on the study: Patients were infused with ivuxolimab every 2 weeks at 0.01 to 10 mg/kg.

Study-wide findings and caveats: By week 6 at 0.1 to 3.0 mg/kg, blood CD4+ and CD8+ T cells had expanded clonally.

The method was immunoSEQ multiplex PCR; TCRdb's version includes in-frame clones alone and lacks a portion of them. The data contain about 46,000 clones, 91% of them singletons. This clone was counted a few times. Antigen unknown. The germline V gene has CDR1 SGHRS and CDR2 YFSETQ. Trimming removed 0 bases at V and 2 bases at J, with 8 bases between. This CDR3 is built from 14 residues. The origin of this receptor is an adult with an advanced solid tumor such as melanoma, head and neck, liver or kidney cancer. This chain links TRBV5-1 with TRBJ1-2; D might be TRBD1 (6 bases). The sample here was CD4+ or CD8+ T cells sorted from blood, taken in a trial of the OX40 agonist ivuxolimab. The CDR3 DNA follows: TGCGCCAGCAGCTTGGATACAGGGAACTATGGCTACACCTTC. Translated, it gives CASSLDTGNYGYTF.